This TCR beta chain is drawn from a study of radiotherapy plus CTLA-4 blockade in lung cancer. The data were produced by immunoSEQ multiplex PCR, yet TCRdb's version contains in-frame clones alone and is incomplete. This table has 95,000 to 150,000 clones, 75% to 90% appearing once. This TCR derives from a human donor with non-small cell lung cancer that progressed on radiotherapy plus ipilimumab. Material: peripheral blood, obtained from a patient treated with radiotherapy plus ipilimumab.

The CDR3 coding sequence is TGTGCCAGCAGCTTAGATCGGGGAAGGGAAGAGACCCAGTACTTC. It specifies CASSLDRGREETQYF. This chain connects TRBV11-2 to TRBJ2-5, with D perhaps matching TRBD2 (5 bases). Germline CDR1 reads SGHAT; CDR2 reads FQNNGV. This CDR3 spans 15 amino acids. V shed 0 bases and J shed 3 bases, with 11 bases lying between them.